Listed below are T cell receptor beta chains from one sample, sequenced in a study of control samples from healthy donors and cancer patients. The method was immunoSEQ multiplex PCR; TCRdb's version includes in-frame clones alone and lacks a portion of them. The top ten hold under 20% of the sample, which has some 71,000 clones, 89% seen once. The sample consisted of PBMCs. The receptors originated from a man aged 55 to 70 with lung cancer. CDR3s include the opening cysteine and the closing phenylalanine or tryptophan. The D gene is left open where the match is weak. A clone size is listed for some rows: how often the clone was seen (once, few, many), or a class if it is expanded.

j_gene: TRBJ2-3; abundance: NA; v_gene: TRBV7-2; d_gene: NA; CDR3aa: CASSLVSGSDTQYF; CDR3nt: TGTGCCAGCAGCTTAGTGTCCGGTTCAGATACGCAGTATTTT
j_gene: TRBJ2-3; abundance: NA; v_gene: TRBV7-2; d_gene: NA; CDR3aa: CASSWDWSADTQYF; CDR3nt: TGTGCCAGCAGCTGGGACTGGAGTGCAGATACGCAGTATTTT
j_gene: TRBJ1-2; abundance: NA; v_gene: TRBV7-2; d_gene: TRBD1; CDR3aa: CASSDSGTGQYGYTF; CDR3nt: TGTGCCAGCAGCGACTCCGGGACAGGGCAATATGGCTACACCTTC
j_gene: TRBJ1-1; abundance: NA; v_gene: TRBV15; d_gene: TRBD1; CDR3aa: CATSSGQGWITEAFF; CDR3nt: TGTGCCACCAGCTCCGGACAGGGGTGGATCACTGAAGCTTTCTTT
j_gene: TRBJ1-5; abundance: NA; v_gene: TRBV12-3/TRBV12-4; d_gene: NA; CDR3aa: CASSLNPGQPQHF; CDR3nt: TGTGCCAGCAGTCTTAATCCGGGACAGCCCCAGCATTTT
j_gene: TRBJ2-6; abundance: NA; v_gene: TRBV15; d_gene: NA; CDR3aa: CATSRDKNSGANVLTF; CDR3nt: TGTGCCACCAGCAGAGATAAGAACTCTGGGGCCAACGTCCTGACTTTC
j_gene: TRBJ1-1; abundance: NA; v_gene: TRBV2; d_gene: NA; CDR3aa: CASRGATAPNTEAFF; CDR3nt: TGTGCCAGCCGGGGGGCGACAGCCCCGAACACTGAAGCTTTCTTT
j_gene: TRBJ2-3; abundance: once; v_gene: TRBV9; d_gene: NA; CDR3aa: CASSVGGGSTDTQYF; CDR3nt: TGTGCCAGCAGCGTAGGTGGGGGTAGCACAGATACGCAGTATTTT
j_gene: TRBJ1-4; abundance: NA; v_gene: TRBV11-3; d_gene: NA; CDR3aa: CASSRDFNEKLFF; CDR3nt: TGTGCCAGCAGCAGGGACTTTAATGAAAAACTGTTTTTT
j_gene: TRBJ1-6; abundance: NA; v_gene: TRBV30; d_gene: NA; CDR3aa: CAWSRDIRSYNSPLHF; CDR3nt: TGTGCCTGGTCCCGGGACATTCGCTCCTATAATTCACCCCTCCACTTT
j_gene: TRBJ1-5; abundance: NA; v_gene: TRBV7-2; d_gene: NA; CDR3aa: CASSLVKNQPQHF; CDR3nt: TGTGCCAGCAGCTTAGTCAAAAATCAGCCCCAGCATTTT
j_gene: TRBJ1-2; abundance: NA; v_gene: TRBV7-2; d_gene: NA; CDR3aa: CASSLARGVAYGYTF; CDR3nt: TGTGCCAGCAGCTTAGCGAGAGGGGTGGCCTATGGCTACACCTTC
j_gene: TRBJ2-2; abundance: NA; v_gene: TRBV7-3; d_gene: NA; CDR3aa: CASSSSTAGELFF; CDR3nt: TGTGCCAGCAGCTCCTCGACGGCGGGGGAGCTGTTTTTT
j_gene: TRBJ1-6; abundance: NA; v_gene: TRBV2; d_gene: TRBD1; CDR3aa: CASNKQGAGNSPLHF; CDR3nt: TGTGCCAGCAATAAACAGGGGGCAGGGAATTCACCCCTCCACTTT
j_gene: TRBJ1-2; abundance: once; v_gene: TRBV6-5; d_gene: TRBD1; CDR3aa: CASSYPETGDGYTF; CDR3nt: TGTGCCAGCAGTTACCCAGAGACAGGGGATGGCTACACCTTC
j_gene: TRBJ2-3; abundance: NA; v_gene: TRBV2; d_gene: TRBD1; CDR3aa: CASRKGQLITDTQYF; CDR3nt: TGTGCCAGCAGGAAGGGACAGCTGATCACAGATACGCAGTATTTT
j_gene: TRBJ2-5; abundance: NA; v_gene: TRBV6-5; d_gene: TRBD1; CDR3aa: CASSRGLQGMGTQYF; CDR3nt: TGTGCCAGCAGTAGGGGTTTACAGGGGATGGGGACCCAGTACTTC
j_gene: TRBJ2-7; abundance: NA; v_gene: TRBV2; d_gene: NA; CDR3aa: CASSDVGDTSYEQYF; CDR3nt: TGTGCCAGCAGTGACGTGGGGGATACCTCCTACGAGCAGTACTTC
j_gene: TRBJ2-2; abundance: NA; v_gene: TRBV3-1/TRBV3-2; d_gene: TRBD2; CDR3aa: CASSQFNQGGTGELFF; CDR3nt: TGTGCCAGCAGCCAATTTAATCAGGGAGGGACCGGGGAGCTGTTTTTT
j_gene: TRBJ1-2; abundance: few; v_gene: TRBV7-2; d_gene: NA; CDR3aa: CASSLVTAPYGYTF; CDR3nt: TGTGCCAGCAGCTTAGTTACAGCCCCCTATGGCTACACCTTC
j_gene: TRBJ1-4; abundance: NA; v_gene: TRBV30; d_gene: NA; CDR3aa: CAWKRWEKLFF; CDR3nt: TGTGCCTGGAAACGGTGGGAAAAACTGTTTTTT
j_gene: TRBJ1-2; abundance: NA; v_gene: TRBV9; d_gene: NA; CDR3aa: CASSGSYGRGNYGYTF; CDR3nt: TGTGCCAGCAGCGGGAGTTACGGCAGGGGTAACTATGGCTACACCTTC
j_gene: TRBJ1-1; abundance: NA; v_gene: TRBV7-3; d_gene: NA; CDR3aa: CASSPSGALEAFF; CDR3nt: TGTGCCAGCAGCCCTTCGGGGGCGTTGGAAGCTTTCTTT
j_gene: TRBJ2-2; abundance: once; v_gene: TRBV6-1; d_gene: NA; CDR3aa: CASSELSGELFF; CDR3nt: TGTGCCAGCAGTGAACTTTCCGGGGAGCTGTTTTTT
j_gene: TRBJ2-7; abundance: once; v_gene: TRBV9; d_gene: NA; CDR3aa: CASSLRDGSSYEQYF; CDR3nt: TGTGCCAGCAGTTTACGGGACGGTAGTTCCTACGAGCAGTACTTC
j_gene: TRBJ2-5; abundance: NA; v_gene: TRBV6-5; d_gene: TRBD2; CDR3aa: CASSYGTSGSQETQYF; CDR3nt: TGTGCCAGCAGTTACGGCACTAGCGGGTCCCAAGAGACCCAGTACTTC
j_gene: TRBJ2-2; abundance: NA; v_gene: TRBV10-1; d_gene: NA; CDR3aa: CASSDGGRNTGELFF; CDR3nt: TGCGCCAGCAGTGACGGGGGACGAAACACCGGGGAGCTGTTTTTT
j_gene: TRBJ1-1; abundance: once; v_gene: TRBV23-1; d_gene: NA; CDR3aa: CASSPHFSRVQAFF; CDR3nt: TGCGCCAGCAGCCCCCACTTTTCCAGGGTACAGGCTTTCTTT
j_gene: TRBJ1-2; abundance: once; v_gene: TRBV7-9; d_gene: NA; CDR3aa: CASSLKGDGYTF; CDR3nt: TGTGCCAGCAGCTTAAAAGGGGATGGCTACACCTTC
j_gene: TRBJ1-6; abundance: few; v_gene: TRBV10-2; d_gene: TRBD1; CDR3aa: CASSLDRAGNSPLHF; CDR3nt: TGCGCCAGCAGCTTAGACAGGGCCGGGAATTCACCCCTCCACTTT
j_gene: TRBJ1-2; abundance: NA; v_gene: TRBV11-2; d_gene: TRBD1; CDR3aa: CASSGRTGFYGYTF; CDR3nt: TGTGCCAGCAGCGGACGGACAGGGTTCTATGGCTACACCTTC
j_gene: TRBJ1-2; abundance: NA; v_gene: TRBV30; d_gene: NA; CDR3aa: CAWSAGTNYGYTF; CDR3nt: TGTGCCTGGAGTGCAGGGACCAACTATGGCTACACCTTC
j_gene: TRBJ1-3; abundance: NA; v_gene: TRBV6-5; d_gene: NA; CDR3aa: CASSYEDGEPNTIYF; CDR3nt: TGTGCCAGCAGTTACGAGGACGGCGAACCTAACACCATATATTTT
j_gene: TRBJ2-5; abundance: NA; v_gene: TRBV30; d_gene: NA; CDR3aa: CAWSAGTLQETQYF; CDR3nt: TGTGCCTGGAGTGCTGGCACCCTCCAAGAGACCCAGTACTTC
j_gene: TRBJ1-6; abundance: few; v_gene: TRBV6-6; d_gene: TRBD1; CDR3aa: CASSTGTNSPLHF; CDR3nt: TGTGCCAGCTCGACAGGGACCAATTCACCCCTCCACTTT
j_gene: TRBJ2-7; abundance: once; v_gene: TRBV10-2; d_gene: NA; CDR3aa: CASSDVRFGEQYF; CDR3nt: TGCGCCAGCAGTGATGTCAGATTCGGCGAGCAGTACTTC
j_gene: TRBJ2-3; abundance: NA; v_gene: TRBV19; d_gene: NA; CDR3aa: CASSSSGDTQYF; CDR3nt: TGTGCCAGTAGTTCTTCGGGGGATACGCAGTATTTT
j_gene: TRBJ2-1; abundance: NA; v_gene: TRBV5-6; d_gene: NA; CDR3aa: CASSYLGGQFF; CDR3nt: TGTGCCAGCAGCTACCTAGGCGGGCAGTTCTTC
j_gene: TRBJ1-5; abundance: NA; v_gene: TRBV7-9; d_gene: NA; CDR3aa: CASSPDSQNNQPQHF; CDR3nt: TGTGCCAGCAGTCCGGACAGCCAAAACAATCAGCCCCAGCATTTT
j_gene: TRBJ2-5; abundance: NA; v_gene: TRBV7-9; d_gene: NA; CDR3aa: CASSSPPGTGVETQYF; CDR3nt: TGTGCCAGCAGCTCCCCCCCCGGGACCGGAGTAGAGACCCAGTACTTC
j_gene: TRBJ2-4; abundance: NA; v_gene: TRBV4-1; d_gene: NA; CDR3aa: CASSQEALRRQGRRNIQYF; CDR3nt: TGCGCCAGCAGCCAAGAAGCCCTTCGCCGTCAGGGTCGAAGAAACATTCAGTACTTC
j_gene: TRBJ2-1; abundance: NA; v_gene: TRBV18; d_gene: NA; CDR3aa: CASSQTGQPYNEQFF; CDR3nt: TGTGCCAGCTCACAAACAGGGCAACCCTACAATGAGCAGTTCTTC
j_gene: TRBJ1-4; abundance: NA; v_gene: TRBV27; d_gene: TRBD1; CDR3aa: CASSLTYRGPNEKLFF; CDR3nt: TGTGCCAGCAGTCTAACTTACAGGGGTCCTAATGAAAAACTGTTTTTT
j_gene: TRBJ1-2; abundance: once; v_gene: TRBV7-9; d_gene: TRBD1; CDR3aa: CASSFNTRTGFYGYTF; CDR3nt: TGTGCCAGCAGCTTCAACACCCGGACAGGCTTCTATGGCTACACCTTC
j_gene: TRBJ1-1; abundance: NA; v_gene: TRBV5-1; d_gene: TRBD1; CDR3aa: CASSLDRTGVTEAFF; CDR3nt: TGCGCCAGCAGCTTGGATCGAACAGGGGTCACTGAAGCTTTCTTT
j_gene: TRBJ2-5; abundance: NA; v_gene: TRBV5-6; d_gene: NA; CDR3aa: CASSLLETQYF; CDR3nt: TGTGCCAGCAGCCTCTTAGAGACCCAGTACTTC
j_gene: TRBJ1-3; abundance: NA; v_gene: TRBV30; d_gene: TRBD1; CDR3aa: CAWSGQGNTNTIYF; CDR3nt: TGTGCCTGGAGTGGACAGGGGAATACAAACACCATATATTTT
j_gene: TRBJ1-2; abundance: NA; v_gene: TRBV7-9; d_gene: NA; CDR3aa: CASSLKGVSGDGYTF; CDR3nt: TGTGCCAGCAGCTTAAAGGGGGTGTCAGGGGATGGCTACACCTTC
j_gene: TRBJ1-6; abundance: once; v_gene: TRBV18; d_gene: NA; CDR3aa: CASSPGQAWNSPLHF; CDR3nt: TGTGCCAGCTCACCTGGGCAGGCCTGGAATTCACCCCTCCACTTT
j_gene: TRBJ2-3; abundance: NA; v_gene: TRBV18; d_gene: TRBD1; CDR3aa: CASSPPGQGATDTQYF; CDR3nt: TGTGCCAGCTCACCCCCGGGACAGGGGGCCACAGATACGCAGTATTTT
j_gene: TRBJ2-7; abundance: NA; v_gene: TRBV23-1; d_gene: NA; CDR3aa: CASSQYITFYEQYF; CDR3nt: TGCGCCAGCAGTCAATATATCACCTTCTACGAGCAGTACTTC